A selection of T cell receptor beta chains follows, all from one sample in a study of cytomegalovirus exposure and HLA in healthy donors. The repertoire was sequenced with immunoSEQ multiplex PCR; TCRdb's copy has only in-frame clones and lacks some. The table has just over 150,000 clones, about 80% seen once. The sequenced sample consisted of PBMCs. The receptors shown here come from a female donor in good health and CMV-seronegative. CDR3s include the opening cysteine and the closing phenylalanine or tryptophan. Each record gives: CDR3 length, J gene, V gene, D gene, clone size, CDR3 protein, CDR3 DNA. The D gene is left open where the match is weak. Size tells how often a clone was seen (once, few, many) or the class of an expanded clone, and some rows leave it out.

cdr3_length: 17
j_call: TRBJ2-7
v_call: TRBV9
d_call: TRBD1
clone_size: few
cdr3_aa: CASSVGPRDRGTYEQYF
cdr3_nt: TGTGCCAGCAGCGTCGGGCCGAGGGACAGGGGGACCTACGAGCAGTACTTC

cdr3_length: 14
j_call: TRBJ2-3
v_call: TRBV5-4
d_call: -
clone_size: -
cdr3_aa: CASSLSLVAATQYF
cdr3_nt: TGTGCCAGCAGCTTGTCCCTAGTTGCAGCTACGCAGTATTTT

cdr3_length: 13
j_call: TRBJ1-2
v_call: TRBV2
d_call: -
clone_size: -
cdr3_aa: CASSERVNYGYTF
cdr3_nt: TGTGCCAGCAGTGAGAGGGTAAACTATGGCTACACCTTC

cdr3_length: 13
j_call: TRBJ1-1
v_call: TRBV5-1
d_call: -
clone_size: few
cdr3_aa: CASSNMVNTEAFF
cdr3_nt: TGCGCCAGCAGTAACATGGTGAACACTGAAGCTTTCTTT

cdr3_length: 13
j_call: TRBJ2-7
v_call: TRBV19
d_call: -
clone_size: few
cdr3_aa: CASSMATPGEQYF
cdr3_nt: TGTGCCAGTAGTATGGCTACACCGGGGGAGCAGTACTTC

cdr3_length: 15
j_call: TRBJ1-2
v_call: TRBV5-4
d_call: -
clone_size: few
cdr3_aa: CASSLVGEANYGYTF
cdr3_nt: TGTGCCAGCAGCTTGGTCGGGGAAGCTAACTATGGCTACACCTTC

cdr3_length: 15
j_call: TRBJ1-4
v_call: TRBV7-8
d_call: -
clone_size: -
cdr3_aa: CASSLARGSHEKLFF
cdr3_nt: TGTGCCAGCAGCTTAGCGCGGGGCTCCCATGAAAAACTGTTTTTT

cdr3_length: 14
j_call: TRBJ1-2
v_call: TRBV2
d_call: -
clone_size: few
cdr3_aa: CASTEGHRIYGYTF
cdr3_nt: TGTGCCAGCACCGAGGGCCACAGAATCTATGGCTACACCTTC

cdr3_length: 13
j_call: TRBJ2-7
v_call: TRBV6-1
d_call: TRBD1
clone_size: -
cdr3_aa: CASSLGQGYEQYF
cdr3_nt: TGTGCCAGCAGTCTAGGACAGGGTTACGAGCAGTACTTC

cdr3_length: 14
j_call: TRBJ2-3
v_call: TRBV7-9
d_call: -
clone_size: -
cdr3_aa: CASSQTSYTDTQYF
cdr3_nt: TGTGCCAGCAGCCAGACTAGTTACACAGATACGCAGTATTTT

cdr3_length: 16
j_call: TRBJ2-2
v_call: TRBV6-7
d_call: -
clone_size: -
cdr3_aa: CASSYLDREDTGELFF
cdr3_nt: TGTGCCAGCAGTTACCTCGACAGGGAGGACACCGGGGAGCTGTTTTTT

cdr3_length: 12
j_call: TRBJ1-4
v_call: TRBV5-4
d_call: -
clone_size: -
cdr3_aa: CASSFMNEKLFF
cdr3_nt: TGTGCCAGCAGCTTTATGAATGAAAAACTGTTTTTT

cdr3_length: 15
j_call: TRBJ1-2
v_call: TRBV7-2
d_call: -
clone_size: -
cdr3_aa: CASSPDRNINYGYTF
cdr3_nt: TGTGCCAGCAGCCCGGACAGAAATATTAACTATGGCTACACCTTC

cdr3_length: 13
j_call: TRBJ2-4
v_call: TRBV7-2
d_call: TRBD1
clone_size: -
cdr3_aa: CASSYRDRNIQYF
cdr3_nt: TGTGCCAGCAGCTACCGGGACAGAAACATTCAGTACTTC

cdr3_length: 14
j_call: TRBJ2-1
v_call: TRBV9
d_call: -
clone_size: -
cdr3_aa: CASSPDRFYNEQFF
cdr3_nt: TGTGCCAGCAGCCCGGACAGATTCTACAATGAGCAGTTCTTC

cdr3_length: 12
j_call: TRBJ1-1
v_call: TRBV30
d_call: TRBD1
clone_size: few
cdr3_aa: CAWALRQGEAFF
cdr3_nt: TGTGCCTGGGCCCTTAGACAGGGCGAAGCTTTCTTT

cdr3_length: 15
j_call: TRBJ2-3
v_call: TRBV7-3
d_call: -
clone_size: -
cdr3_aa: CASSLGGYYTDTQYF
cdr3_nt: TGTGCCAGCAGCTTAGGCGGGTACTACACAGATACGCAGTATTTT

cdr3_length: 14
j_call: TRBJ2-1
v_call: TRBV30
d_call: -
clone_size: -
cdr3_aa: CAWSEGGGRNEQFF
cdr3_nt: TGTGCCTGGAGCGAGGGAGGAGGGCGAAATGAGCAGTTCTTC

cdr3_length: 12
j_call: TRBJ2-7
v_call: TRBV28
d_call: -
clone_size: -
cdr3_aa: CASSLWSGEQYF
cdr3_nt: TGTGCCAGCAGTTTATGGTCGGGAGAGCAGTACTTC

cdr3_length: 12
j_call: TRBJ1-2
v_call: TRBV29-1
d_call: TRBD1
clone_size: -
cdr3_aa: CSGGQSNYGYTF
cdr3_nt: TGCAGCGGGGGACAGTCTAACTATGGCTACACCTTC

cdr3_length: 13
j_call: TRBJ1-2
v_call: TRBV27
d_call: TRBD1
clone_size: -
cdr3_aa: CASRPTGGNGYTF
cdr3_nt: TGTGCCAGCAGACCAACAGGGGGAAATGGCTACACCTTC

cdr3_length: 13
j_call: TRBJ2-4
v_call: TRBV29-1
d_call: TRBD2
clone_size: -
cdr3_aa: CSAGGLAKNIQYF
cdr3_nt: TGCAGCGCGGGGGGGCTAGCCAAAAACATTCAGTACTTC

cdr3_length: 13
j_call: TRBJ1-4
v_call: TRBV28
d_call: -
clone_size: -
cdr3_aa: CASTVPGSEKLFF
cdr3_nt: TGTGCCAGCACCGTCCCGGGAAGTGAAAAACTGTTTTTT

cdr3_length: 13
j_call: TRBJ2-1
v_call: TRBV30
d_call: -
clone_size: -
cdr3_aa: CAWSVNGRNEQFF
cdr3_nt: TGTGCCTGGAGTGTAAACGGGAGAAATGAGCAGTTCTTC

cdr3_length: 16
j_call: TRBJ2-7
v_call: TRBV7-5
d_call: -
clone_size: -
cdr3_aa: CVRSLAVTGGHHEQYF
cdr3_nt: TGTGTCAGAAGCTTAGCGGTCACAGGGGGCCACCACGAGCAGTACTTC

cdr3_length: 14
j_call: TRBJ2-7
v_call: TRBV25-1
d_call: -
clone_size: -
cdr3_aa: CASCRAGPTYEQYF
cdr3_nt: TGTGCCAGCTGTAGGGCAGGGCCCACCTACGAGCAGTACTTC

cdr3_length: 15
j_call: TRBJ1-6
v_call: TRBV6-6
d_call: -
clone_size: -
cdr3_aa: CASRGKTGGNSPLHF
cdr3_nt: TGTGCCAGCAGGGGCAAGACAGGAGGAAATTCACCCCTCCACTTT

cdr3_length: 15
j_call: TRBJ2-1
v_call: TRBV19
d_call: TRBD2
clone_size: -
cdr3_aa: CASTRAGEGYNEQFF
cdr3_nt: TGTGCCAGCACTCGAGCGGGAGAAGGCTACAATGAGCAGTTCTTC

cdr3_length: 14
j_call: TRBJ2-3
v_call: TRBV5-1
d_call: -
clone_size: -
cdr3_aa: CASSLTGNADTQYF
cdr3_nt: TGCGCCAGCAGCTTAACAGGGAACGCAGATACGCAGTATTTT

cdr3_length: 13
j_call: TRBJ1-2
v_call: TRBV2
d_call: TRBD1
clone_size: -
cdr3_aa: CATTGDRETGYTF
cdr3_nt: TGTGCCACCACCGGGGACAGGGAGACTGGCTACACCTTC

cdr3_length: 15
j_call: TRBJ2-7
v_call: TRBV5-1
d_call: -
clone_size: -
cdr3_aa: CAGSLDPGISNEQYF
cdr3_nt: TGCGCCGGCAGCTTGGACCCGGGGATCTCAAACGAGCAGTACTTC

cdr3_length: 12
j_call: TRBJ2-3
v_call: TRBV4-1
d_call: -
clone_size: -
cdr3_aa: CASSQDRTIRYF
cdr3_nt: TGCGCCAGCAGCCAAGATCGAACAATCAGGTATTTT

cdr3_length: 15
j_call: TRBJ1-3
v_call: TRBV5-4
d_call: -
clone_size: -
cdr3_aa: CASSLGTTAGNTIYF
cdr3_nt: TGTGCCAGCAGCCTGGGGACAACCGCTGGAAACACCATATATTTT

cdr3_length: 11
j_call: TRBJ2-5
v_call: TRBV28
d_call: -
clone_size: few
cdr3_aa: CASRSEETQYF
cdr3_nt: TGTGCCAGCAGATCCGAAGAGACCCAGTACTTC